This T cell receptor (beta chain) was sequenced in a study of CD8 T cells in Susac syndrome (dated by TCRdb to the late 2010s). Broadly, across the study: Among the sequenced Susac syndrome patients, five or six had clinically active disease and about eight were in clinical remission. Repertoire sequencing was used to test whether CD8+ T cell activation and differentiation in Susac syndrome was antigen driven. CD8+ T cell repertoire clonality was compared between about a dozen healthy donors, some 14 Susac syndrome patients and roughly 15 multiple sclerosis patients. Susac syndrome patients were therapy-naive, on corticosteroids (some also receiving IVIg), or on IVIg alone at blood withdrawal.

A remark on this clonotype: Its specific antigen is unknown. No clone much larger than this one lies a single base away; base qualities are absent.

High-throughput TCR beta sequencing profiled peripheral blood CD8+ and CD4+ T cells from healthy donors, Susac syndrome patients and multiple sclerosis patients. The Susac syndrome patients fulfilled recently defined diagnostic criteria for either definite or probable disease. CD8+ TEMRA cells were enriched by FACS, while bulk CD8+ and CD4+ T cells were purified by magnetic negative isolation. Blood was collected in EDTA tubes and processed within 24 hours, with PBMCs isolated through density gradient centrifugation. PBMCs destined for TCR sequencing were cryopreserved in liquid nitrogen and later thawed in a 37 °C water bath. Purity of sorted or isolated CD4+, CD8+ and CD8+ TEMRA cells was at least 90%. RNA was extracted with the RNeasy kit and roughly 0.45 to 1 ug was reverse transcribed using random hexamers. The immunoSEQ multiplex PCR assay, covering 54 Vbeta and 13 Jbeta segments, was used to amplify TCR beta CDR3 regions. PCR amplification bias was corrected using a synthetic template baseline for primer optimization and computational correction. On the authors' methods: Only productive sequences were kept, with reads annotated to V, D and J genes according to IMGT and analyzed in immunoSEQ Analyzer. Clonality was computed as one minus Shannon entropy normalized by log2 of the number of productive unique sequences. For each patient and control, public and private clones were evaluated within the 100 most prevalent clones. Clones were defined as Susac-specific if absent from the healthy and MS cohorts, from 1052 published viral clones and from other ImmuneACCESS disease sequences. Through fastp at Q25 and MiXCR, TCRdb rebuilt clones from the public reads, retaining in-frame beta chains. One record per CDR3 amino acid sequence lists the most common genes and DNA. TCRdb, not the original authors, processed these V and J calls. Within this sample are 200,000 or so distinct CDR3 sequences, with more than 85% of them counted one time only. The ten largest clones capture approximately 0.15% of the sample.

Points the paper makes about the study in general: Approximately 15 Susac-specific public clones were identified in the total CD8+ repertoire, and roughly five Susac-specific public clones were identified in the CD8+ TEMRA repertoire. Clonal expansion was observed in Susac syndrome CD8+ repertoires, with the highest expansion in CD8+ TEMRA cells and greater expansion in clinically active than in remitting patients. The number of individuals in the TCR sequencing and HLA analysis was acknowledged as relatively small.

The sample taken for sequencing was CD8+ T cells from PBMCs. The receptor was isolated from a human donor with Susac syndrome.

CDR3 protein: CSATSGGSLYEQYF. The DNA sequence reads TGCAGTGCTACTAGCGGGGGGAGTCTCTACGAGCAGTACTTC. This sequence uses TRBV20-1 and TRBJ2-7; TRBD2 lines up with 11 middle nucleotides. From V the trimming removes 4 bases and from J it removes 3 bases, while the gene matches leave 5 bases of the junction unaccounted for. The CDR3 contains 14 residues, cysteine and phenylalanine counted. This entry keeps only the CDR3 DNA: 42 bases, framed from base 1. According to the germline V gene (reference sequence), CDR1 reads DFQATT and CDR2 reads SNEGSKA.